The clone carrying this T cell receptor beta chain appeared many times. Its antigen is unknown. Noted time point: pre-sensitization, week 0. Treatment given: therapeutic diphenylcyclopropenone sensitization with weekly scalp DPC. The data belong to a study of human T cells and chemical hapten exposure. Each CDR3 protein gets one entry after TCRdb re-called the RACE reads with MiXCR. The sample holds 250,000 to 300,000 distinct CDR3 sequences, approximately 8% seen once. The CDR3 extends over 12 amino acids. Trimming removed 7 bases at V and 3 bases at J, with 7 bases between. The germline gives CDR1 MNHEY, CDR2 SVGEGT. Study-wide findings and caveats: The study found expanded TCRs formed significantly more large CDR3 similarity clusters than controls.

This chain joins TRBV6-2 or TRBV6-3 and TRBJ1-5; D gene ambiguous. Sequences were derived from whole blood, sampled in connection with sensitization to the hapten diphenylcyclopropenone (DPC). The clonotype originates from a young man with alopecia areata. Some clones in this sample may be carry-over from other donors' samples. The CDR3 protein is CASTNPNQPQHF. The CDR3 DNA reads as TGTGCCAGCACCAACCCCAATCAGCCCCAGCATTTT.